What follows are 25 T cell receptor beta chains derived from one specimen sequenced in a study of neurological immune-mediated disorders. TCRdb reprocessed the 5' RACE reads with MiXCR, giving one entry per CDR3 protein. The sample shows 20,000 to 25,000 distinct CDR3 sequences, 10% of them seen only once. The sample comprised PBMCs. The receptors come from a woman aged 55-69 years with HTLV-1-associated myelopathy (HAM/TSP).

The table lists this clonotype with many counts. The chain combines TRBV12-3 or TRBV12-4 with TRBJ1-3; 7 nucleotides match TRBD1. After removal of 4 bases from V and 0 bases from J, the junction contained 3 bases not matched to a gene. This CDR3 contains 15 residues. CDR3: CASSSYRGSGNTIYF. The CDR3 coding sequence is TGTGCCAGCAGTTCATACAGGGGCTCTGGAAACACCATATATTTT.

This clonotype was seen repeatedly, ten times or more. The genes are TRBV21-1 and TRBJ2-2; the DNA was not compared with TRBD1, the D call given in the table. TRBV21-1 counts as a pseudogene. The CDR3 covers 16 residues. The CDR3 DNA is TGTGCCAGCAGCAAAGTCGGGGGCAGGGACACCGGGGAGCTGTTTTTT. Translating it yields CASSKVGGRDTGELFF.

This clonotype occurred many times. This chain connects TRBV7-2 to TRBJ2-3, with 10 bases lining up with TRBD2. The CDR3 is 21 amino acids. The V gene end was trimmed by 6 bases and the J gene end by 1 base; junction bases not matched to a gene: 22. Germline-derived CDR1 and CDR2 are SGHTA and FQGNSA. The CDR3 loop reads CASSHFTSGAFVVMRTDTQYF. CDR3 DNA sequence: TGTGCCAGCAGTCATTTCACTAGCGGGGCTTTTGTTGTTATGCGCACAGATACGCAGTATTTT.

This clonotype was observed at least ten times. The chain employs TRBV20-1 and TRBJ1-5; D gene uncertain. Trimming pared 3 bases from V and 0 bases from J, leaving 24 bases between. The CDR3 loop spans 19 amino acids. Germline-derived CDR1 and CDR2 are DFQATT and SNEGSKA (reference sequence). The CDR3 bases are TGCAGTGCTAGGGTTGCGTTTGGAGCGGGAATCTATAGCAATCAGCCCCAGCATTTT. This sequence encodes CSARVAFGAGIYSNQPQHF.

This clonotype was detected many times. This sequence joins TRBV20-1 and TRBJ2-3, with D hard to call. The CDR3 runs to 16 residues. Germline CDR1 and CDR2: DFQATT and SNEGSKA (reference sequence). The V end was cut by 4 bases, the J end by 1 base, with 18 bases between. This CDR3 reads CSANSRGVTGTDTQYF. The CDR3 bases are TGCAGTGCTAACTCCCGTGGGGTTACGGGCACAGATACGCAGTATTTT.

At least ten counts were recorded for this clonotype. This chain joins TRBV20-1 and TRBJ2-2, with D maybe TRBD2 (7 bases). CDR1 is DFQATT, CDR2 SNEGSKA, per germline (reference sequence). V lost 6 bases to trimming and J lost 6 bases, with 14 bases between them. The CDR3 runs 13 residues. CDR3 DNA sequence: TGCAGTGCCGTGGGGGGGCGCGCCGGGGAGCTGTTTTTT. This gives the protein CSAVGGRAGELFF.

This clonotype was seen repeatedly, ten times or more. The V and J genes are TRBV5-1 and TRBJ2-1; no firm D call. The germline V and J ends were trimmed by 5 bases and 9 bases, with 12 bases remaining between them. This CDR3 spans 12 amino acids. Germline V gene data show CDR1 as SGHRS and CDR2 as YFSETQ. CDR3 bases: TGCGCCAGCAGGCCCAGCCTGGGTGAGCAGTTCTTC. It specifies CASRPSLGEQFF.

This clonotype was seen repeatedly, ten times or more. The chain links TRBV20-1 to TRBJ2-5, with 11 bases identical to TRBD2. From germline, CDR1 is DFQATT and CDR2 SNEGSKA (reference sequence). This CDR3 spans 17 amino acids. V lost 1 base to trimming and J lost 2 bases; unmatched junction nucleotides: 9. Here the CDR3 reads CSARALRLAGLQETQYF. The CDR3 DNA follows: TGCAGTGCTAGAGCCCTCCGACTAGCGGGGCTACAAGAGACCCAGTACTTC.

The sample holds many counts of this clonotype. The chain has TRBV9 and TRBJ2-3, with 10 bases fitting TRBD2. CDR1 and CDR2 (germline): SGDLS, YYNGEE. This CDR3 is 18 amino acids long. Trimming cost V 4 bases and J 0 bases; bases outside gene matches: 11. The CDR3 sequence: CASSLDPAGGSSTDTQYF. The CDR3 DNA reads TGTGCCAGCAGCCTAGACCCAGCGGGGGGGTCTAGCACAGATACGCAGTATTTT.

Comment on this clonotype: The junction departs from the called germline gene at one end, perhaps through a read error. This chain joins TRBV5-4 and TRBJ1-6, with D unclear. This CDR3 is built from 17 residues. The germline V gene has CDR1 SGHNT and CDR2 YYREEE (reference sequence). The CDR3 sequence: CAISSGPNPIYNSPLHF. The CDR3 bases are TGTGCCATCAGCTCTGGGCCTAATCCGATCTATAATTCACCCCTCCACTTT.

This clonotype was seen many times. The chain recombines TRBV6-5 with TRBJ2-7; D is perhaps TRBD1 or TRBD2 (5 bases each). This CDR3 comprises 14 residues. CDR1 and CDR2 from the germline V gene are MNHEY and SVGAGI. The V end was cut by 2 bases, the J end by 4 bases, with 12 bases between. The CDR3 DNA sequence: TGTGCCAGCAGTTACGGGGGTTCCGTATACGAGCAGTACTTC. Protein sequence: CASSYGGSVYEQYF.

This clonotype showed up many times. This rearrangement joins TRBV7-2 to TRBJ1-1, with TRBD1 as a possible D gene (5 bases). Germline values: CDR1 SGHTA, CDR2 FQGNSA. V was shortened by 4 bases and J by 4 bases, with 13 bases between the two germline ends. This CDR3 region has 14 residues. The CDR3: CASSWGPRGTEAFF. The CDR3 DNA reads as TGTGCCAGCAGCTGGGGCCCTCGGGGCACTGAAGCTTTCTTT.

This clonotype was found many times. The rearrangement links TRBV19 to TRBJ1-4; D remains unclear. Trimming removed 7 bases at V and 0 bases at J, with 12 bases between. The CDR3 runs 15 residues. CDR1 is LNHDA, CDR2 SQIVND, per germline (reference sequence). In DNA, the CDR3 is TGTGCCAGTAACTCTCGAGCAGCAACTAATGAAAAACTGTTTTTT. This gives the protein CASNSRAATNEKLFF.

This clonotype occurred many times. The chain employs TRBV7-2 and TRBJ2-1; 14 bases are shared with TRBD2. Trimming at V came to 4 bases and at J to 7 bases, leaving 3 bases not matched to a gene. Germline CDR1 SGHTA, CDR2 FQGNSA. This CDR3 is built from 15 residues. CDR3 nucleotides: TGTGCCAGCAGCTCGGGACTAGCGGGGGTTAATGAGCAGTTCTTC. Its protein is CASSSGLAGVNEQFF.

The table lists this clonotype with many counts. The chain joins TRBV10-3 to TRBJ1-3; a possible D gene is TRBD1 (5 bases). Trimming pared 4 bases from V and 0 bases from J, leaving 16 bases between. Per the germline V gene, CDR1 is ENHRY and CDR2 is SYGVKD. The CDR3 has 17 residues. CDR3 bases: TGTGCCATCAGTGGGGCTAGGACACCGGACTCTGGAAACACCATATATTTT. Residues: CAISGARTPDSGNTIYF.

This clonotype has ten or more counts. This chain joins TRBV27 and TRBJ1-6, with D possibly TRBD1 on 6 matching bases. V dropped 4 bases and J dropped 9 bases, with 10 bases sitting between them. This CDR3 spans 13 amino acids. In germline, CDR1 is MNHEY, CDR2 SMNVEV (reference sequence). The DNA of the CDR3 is TGTGCCAGCAGTTCCCGACAGGTTTCACCCCTCCACTTT. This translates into CASSSRQVSPLHF.

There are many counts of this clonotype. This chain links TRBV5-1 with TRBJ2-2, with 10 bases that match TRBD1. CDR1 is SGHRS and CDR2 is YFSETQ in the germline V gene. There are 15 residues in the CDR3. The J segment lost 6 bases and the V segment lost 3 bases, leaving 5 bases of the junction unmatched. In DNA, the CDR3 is TGCGCCAGCAGCTCCAGACAGGGGGCGGCCGGGGAGCTGTTTTTT. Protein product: CASSSRQGAAGELFF.

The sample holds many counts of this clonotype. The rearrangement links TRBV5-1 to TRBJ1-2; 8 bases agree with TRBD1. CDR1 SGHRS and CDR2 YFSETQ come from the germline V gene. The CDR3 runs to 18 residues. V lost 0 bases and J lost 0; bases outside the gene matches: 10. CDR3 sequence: CASSLEGRGQDPNYGYTF. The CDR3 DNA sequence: TGCGCCAGCAGCTTGGAGGGCCGGGGACAGGATCCTAACTATGGCTACACCTTC.

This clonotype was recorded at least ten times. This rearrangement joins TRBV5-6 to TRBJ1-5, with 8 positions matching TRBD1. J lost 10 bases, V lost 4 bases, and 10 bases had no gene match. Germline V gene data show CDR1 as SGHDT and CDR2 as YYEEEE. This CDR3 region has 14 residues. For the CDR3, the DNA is TGTGCCAGCAGCCCAGGGACAGGCGATCGCCCCCAGCATTTT. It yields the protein CASSPGTGDRPQHF. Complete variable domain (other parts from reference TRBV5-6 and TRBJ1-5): DAGVTQSPTHLIKTRGQQVTLRCSPKSGHDTVSWYQQALGQGPQFIFQYYEEEERQRGNFPDRFSGHQFPNYSSELNVNALLLGDSALYLCASSPGTGDRPQHFGDGTRLSIL.

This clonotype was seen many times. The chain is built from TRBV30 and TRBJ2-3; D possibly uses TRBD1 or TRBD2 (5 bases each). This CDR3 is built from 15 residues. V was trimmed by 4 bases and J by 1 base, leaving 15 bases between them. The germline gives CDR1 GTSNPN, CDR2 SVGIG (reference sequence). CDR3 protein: CAWNLGVVGTDTQYF. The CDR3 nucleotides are TGTGCCTGGAACCTGGGGGTGGTTGGCACAGATACGCAGTATTTT.

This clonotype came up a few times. The CDR3 loop is CASSLSEYTEAFF. The CDR3 region has the DNA TGCGCCAGCAGCTTGAGTGAATACACTGAAGCTTTCTTT. The rearrangement links TRBV5-1 to TRBJ1-1; D unresolved. Germline V gene data show CDR1 as SGHRS and CDR2 as YFSETQ. The CDR3 runs to 13 residues. V was pared by 1 base and J by 3 bases, with 7 bases between.

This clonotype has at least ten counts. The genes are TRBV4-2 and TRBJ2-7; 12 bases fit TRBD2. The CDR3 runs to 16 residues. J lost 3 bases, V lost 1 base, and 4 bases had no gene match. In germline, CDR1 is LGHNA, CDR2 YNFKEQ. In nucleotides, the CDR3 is TGTGCCAGCAGCCAAGGGGGACTAGCGGGCCTCTACGAGCAGTACTTC. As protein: CASSQGGLAGLYEQYF.

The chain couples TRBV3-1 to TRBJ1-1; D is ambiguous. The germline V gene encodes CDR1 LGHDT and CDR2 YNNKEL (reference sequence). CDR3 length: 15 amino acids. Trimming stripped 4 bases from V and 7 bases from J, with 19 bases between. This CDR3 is CASSPHRGNELEAFF. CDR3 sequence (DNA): TGTGCCAGCAGCCCCCACAGAGGGAACGAGCTTGAAGCTTTCTTT.

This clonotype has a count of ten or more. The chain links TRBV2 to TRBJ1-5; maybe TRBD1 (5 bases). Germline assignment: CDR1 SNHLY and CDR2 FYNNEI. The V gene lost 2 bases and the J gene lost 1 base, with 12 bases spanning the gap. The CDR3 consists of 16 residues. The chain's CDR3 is CASSEQGSRSNQPQHF. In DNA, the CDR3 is TGTGCCAGCAGTGAACAGGGCTCTCGAAGCAATCAGCCCCAGCATTTT.

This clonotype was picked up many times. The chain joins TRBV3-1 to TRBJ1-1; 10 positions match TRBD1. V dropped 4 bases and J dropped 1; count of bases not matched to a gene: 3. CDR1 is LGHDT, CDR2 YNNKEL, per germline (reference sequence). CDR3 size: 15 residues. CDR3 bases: TGTGCCAGCAGCCGGAGGGACAGGGGGAACACTGAAGCTTTCTTT. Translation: CASSRRDRGNTEAFF.